This paragraph reports one T cell receptor beta chain. The J segment lost 0 bases and the V segment lost 4 bases, leaving 8 bases of the junction unmatched. This CDR3 has 17 residues. Germline V lookup: CDR1 MGHDK, CDR2 SYGVNS. The data derive from a study of blood T cell repertoires in COVID-19. Study overall: Acute-phase and convalescent COVID-19 samples originated in the United States, Italy and Spain. In each case, the material was cDNA or gDNA derived from T cells, B-cell-depleted T cells, or PBMCs.

In the authors' methods: Amplification from reference gene primers served as the basis for estimated nucleated cell counts. The data were produced by immunoSEQ multiplex PCR, yet TCRdb's version contains in-frame clones alone and is incomplete. The V and J calls and clone size are taken from that table; D and trimming were inferred from the DNA. This sample has a few hundred thousand clones; roughly 88% occur once, and the top ten carry just under 0.8%. Sequenced material: peripheral blood. This TCR came from a woman in her 30s with acute or convalescent COVID-19. The V call is TRBV25-1, the J call TRBJ2-5; 10 bases are a match to TRBD2. CDR3 loop: CASSGELAGNNQETQYF. In nucleotides, the CDR3 is TGTGCCAGCAGTGGGGAACTAGCGGGGAATAACCAAGAGACCCAGTACTTC.